A single T cell receptor (beta chain) is shown here with its context. Its antigen remains unknown. Some clones are missing from TCRdb's copy, which holds only in-frame ones; the method was immunoSEQ multiplex PCR. The data show around 180,000 clones, 88% seen once. The data originate from a study of radiation and T cells in renal cell carcinoma. Study conclusions and caveats: From baseline, blood top tumor clonotypes peaked at 2 weeks post-radiation.

Noted time point: blood 4 weeks post-SBRT, at nephrectomy. Indicated treatment: 15 Gy SBRT to primary tumor, nephrectomy 4 weeks later. Nephrectomy followed 15 Gy stereotactic body radiation by 4 weeks. In germline, CDR1 is SQVTM, CDR2 ANQGSEA. CDR3 length equals 14 residues. J was trimmed by 7 bases and V by 7 bases; bases with no gene match: 9. The sample consisted of blood, taken from a patient whose treatment included radiotherapy and nephrectomy. This chain links TRBV29-1 with TRBJ2-1; 11 bases match TRBD2. This TCR derives from a woman between 45 and 60 years old with renal cell carcinoma. CDR3 DNA: TGCAGCGGGGGCGGGACTAGCGGATGGAATGAGCAGTTCTTC. Translated: CSGGGTSGWNEQFF.